This T cell receptor beta chain was sequenced during a study of a mutant IDH1 vaccine in newly diagnosed glioma. Study background: Treated patients were about 60% male, roughly 38% female, mean age roughly 39 years. Every participant had undergone radiotherapy, temozolomide, or both before, and most underwent both.

As to time point: baseline, week 1 (first vaccination visit). Treatment given: pre-vaccination baseline after standard-of-care therapy. New IDH1-mutant, ATRX-lost WHO grade 3 or 4 astrocytomas occurred in donors. Assay used: immunoSEQ multiplex PCR; TCRdb lists only in-frame clones, some missing. The table lists about 16,000 clones, 95% of them singletons, with roughly 4% in the top ten. The CDR3 extends over 15 amino acids. CDR1 SGHTA and CDR2 FQGNSA come from the germline V gene. V shed 2 bases and J shed 0 bases, with 10 bases lying between them. The clonotype was recovered from a woman aged 18-35 years with glioma. Some clones in this sample may be carry-over from other donors' samples. Material: peripheral blood mononuclear cells (PBMCs), obtained from a glioma patient treated with radiotherapy, temozolomide or both. The gene calls are TRBV7-2 and TRBJ1-1; D may be TRBD1 (6 bases). In DNA form, the CDR3 reads TGTGCCAGCAGCTTACAGGGGACTCTGAACACTGAAGCTTTCTTT. It encodes CASSLQGTLNTEAFF.